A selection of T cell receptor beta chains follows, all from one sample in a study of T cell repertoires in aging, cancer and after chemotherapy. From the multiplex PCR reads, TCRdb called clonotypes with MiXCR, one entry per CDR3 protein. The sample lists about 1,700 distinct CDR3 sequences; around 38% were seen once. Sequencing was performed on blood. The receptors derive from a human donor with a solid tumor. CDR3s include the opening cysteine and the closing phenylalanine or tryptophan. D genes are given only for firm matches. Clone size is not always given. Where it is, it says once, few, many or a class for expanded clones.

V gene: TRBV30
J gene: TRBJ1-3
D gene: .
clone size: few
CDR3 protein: CAWKRTAGNTIYF
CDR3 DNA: TGTGCCTGGAAAAGGACGGCTGGAAACACCATATATTTT

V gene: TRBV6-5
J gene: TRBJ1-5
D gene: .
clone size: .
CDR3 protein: CASSYRQDSNQPQHF
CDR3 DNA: TGTGCCAGCAGTTACAGGCAGGACAGCAATCAGCCCCAGCATTTT

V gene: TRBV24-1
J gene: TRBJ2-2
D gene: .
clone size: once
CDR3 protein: CATSDLGRTNTGELFF
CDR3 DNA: TGTGCCACCAGTGATTTGGGCAGAACTAACACCGGGGAGCTGTTTTTT

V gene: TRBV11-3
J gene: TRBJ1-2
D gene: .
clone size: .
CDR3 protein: CASSFWNYGYTF
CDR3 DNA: TGTGCCAGCAGCTTCTGGAACTATGGCTACACCTTC

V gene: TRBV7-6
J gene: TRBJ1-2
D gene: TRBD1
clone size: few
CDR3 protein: CASSLGQNYGYTF
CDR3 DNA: TGTGCCAGCAGCTTGGGACAGAACTATGGCTACACCTTC

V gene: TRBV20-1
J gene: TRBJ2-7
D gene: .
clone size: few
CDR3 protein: CSARETGPIYEQYF
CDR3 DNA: TGCAGTGCTAGAGAAACAGGCCCCATTTACGAGCAGTACTTC

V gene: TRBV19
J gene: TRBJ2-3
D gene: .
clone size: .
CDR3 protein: CASSIRFSSLRTDTQYF
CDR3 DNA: TGTGCCAGTAGTATACGGTTTTCGTCTTTGCGGACAGATACGCAGTATTTT

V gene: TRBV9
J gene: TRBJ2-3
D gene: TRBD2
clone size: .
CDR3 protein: CASSVAQRGYTDTQYF
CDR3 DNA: TGTGCCAGCAGCGTAGCTCAGCGGGGTTACACAGATACGCAGTATTTT

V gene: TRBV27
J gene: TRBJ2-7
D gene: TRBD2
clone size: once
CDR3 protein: CASSTGTSGSSAYEQYF
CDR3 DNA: TGTGCCAGCAGTACCGGGACTAGCGGGAGTTCTGCCTACGAGCAGTACTTC

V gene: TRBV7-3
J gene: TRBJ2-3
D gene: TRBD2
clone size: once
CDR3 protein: CASSPSGGTPTHTQYF
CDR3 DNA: TGTGCCAGCAGCCCTAGCGGGGGGACCCCCACACATACGCAGTATTTT

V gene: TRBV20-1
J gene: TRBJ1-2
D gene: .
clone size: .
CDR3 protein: CSAPTENYGYTF
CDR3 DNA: TGCAGTGCTCCGACAGAAAACTATGGCTACACCTTC

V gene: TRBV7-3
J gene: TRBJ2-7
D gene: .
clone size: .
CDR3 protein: CASSGEHGREQYF
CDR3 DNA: TGTGCCAGCAGCGGGGAACATGGGAGGGAGCAGTACTTC

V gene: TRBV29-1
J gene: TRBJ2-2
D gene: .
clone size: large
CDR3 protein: CSVARRGDSSGELFF
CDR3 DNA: TGCAGCGTTGCACGCAGGGGGGATTCGTCCGGGGAGCTGTTTTTT

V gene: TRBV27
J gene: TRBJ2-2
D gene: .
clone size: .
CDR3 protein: CASSLGQGLNTGELFF
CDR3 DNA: TGTGCCAGCAGTTTGGGGCAGGGCTTGAACACCGGGGAGCTGTTTTTT

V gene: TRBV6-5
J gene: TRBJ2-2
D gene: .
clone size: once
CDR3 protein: CASSARQAVTGELFF
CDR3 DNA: TGCGCCAGCAGTGCCAGACAGGCGGTCACCGGGGAGCTGTTTTTT

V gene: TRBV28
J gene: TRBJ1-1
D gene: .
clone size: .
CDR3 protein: CASRDGGGNTEAFF
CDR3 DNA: TGTGCCAGCAGGGATGGGGGGGGGAACACTGAAGCTTTCTTT

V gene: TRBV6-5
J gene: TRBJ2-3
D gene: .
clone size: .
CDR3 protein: CAIRLGIGADTQYF
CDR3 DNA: TGTGCCATCAGACTAGGAATAGGCGCAGATACGCAGTATTTT